This T cell receptor (beta chain) was recorded in a study of T cells in Graves' hyperthyroidism and ophthalmopathy. Study-wide findings and caveats: Prediction of ophthalmopathy progression came a median roughly 7.1 months pre-onset.

Amplified TCR beta CDR3 regions came from RNA transcripts. The HTBI primer set drove a first-round RT-PCR of the TCR CDR3. TCRdb analysed the multiplex PCR reads with MiXCR anew, one entry per CDR3 protein. Counted here are about 600,000 distinct CDR3 sequences, over 12% occurring once; the ten biggest clones make up 7.1%. The CDR3 extends over 11 amino acids. Regarding this clonotype: Its cognate antigen is unknown. The junction differs from germline at one of its ends, possibly a read error.

The chain carries TRBV12-3 or TRBV12-4 and TRBJ2-3, with D uncertain. Sequencing was carried out using blood. This sequence was found in a woman in her late teens or twenties with Graves' ophthalmopathy. CDR3 amino acids: CASTIGPNYVF. CDR3 DNA: TGTGCCAGCACCATAGGGCCGAATTATGTCTTC.